Below are 2 T cell receptor beta chains sequenced from a single sample in a study of somatic mutations in cytotoxic T cells in rheumatoid arthritis. The assay was immunoSEQ multiplex PCR, and TCRdb's table has in-frame clones only and misses some. The profile shows 9,500 to 15,000 clones, 80% of them singletons. Sample: CD8+ T cells sorted from blood. These receptors were taken from a man aged 50-59 years in good health.

The chain uses TRBV4-1 and TRBJ2-1, with a weak D call TRBD2 (5 bases). Germline CDR1 reads MGHRA; CDR2 reads YSYEKL. The CDR3 has 12 amino acids. V was cut by 2 bases and J by 8 bases, with 7 bases left in between. The CDR3: CASSQSGDEQFF. In nucleotides, the CDR3 is TGCGCCAGCAGCCAATCCGGGGATGAGCAGTTCTTC.

This rearrangement joins TRBV14 to TRBJ2-1, with 8 bases lining up with TRBD2. V was pared by 1 base and J by 2 bases, with 1 base of the junction left unmatched. In germline, CDR1 is SGHDN, CDR2 FVKESK. There are 15 residues in the CDR3. CDR3 amino acids: CASSQGLATYNEQFF. The DNA for the CDR3 is TGTGCCAGCAGCCAAGGACTAGCGACCTACAATGAGCAGTTCTTC.